The next 20 T cell receptor beta chains were all read from a single sample in a study of cytomegalovirus exposure and HLA in healthy donors. The PCR had 60 Vbeta and 13 Jbeta primers. Profiling relied on immunoSEQ multiplex PCR, and the TCRdb table lists in-frame clones only, not all of them. This table holds 200,000 to 250,000 clones. The sequenced sample was PBMCs. Source of these receptors: a woman younger than 45 in good health and CMV-seropositive.

J is TRBJ2-2 and V is TRBV29-1; TRBD1 aligns across 9 bases. Germline lookup yields CDR1 SQVTM and CDR2 ANQGSEA. The V and J ends lost 5 bases and 3 bases, in that order; junction bases with no gene match: 4. CDR3 length: 14 amino acids. This CDR3 reads CSVTRDRDTGELFF. DNA of the CDR3: TGCAGCGTTACCCGGGACAGGGACACCGGGGAGCTGTTTTTT.

The chain employs TRBV7-9 and TRBJ2-1; weak D call: TRBD2 (5 bases). In germline, CDR1 is SEHNR, CDR2 FQNEAQ (reference sequence). The V and J ends lost 2 bases and 5 bases respectively, with 10 bases between them. CDR3 length: 14 residues. CDR3 loop: CASSLIMRDNEQFF. CDR3 nucleotide sequence: TGTGCCAGCAGCTTAATAATGCGGGACAATGAGCAGTTCTTC.

J is TRBJ2-2 and V is TRBV15; 9 bases are a match to TRBD1. Germline CDR1 and CDR2: LNHNV and YYDKDF (reference sequence). The CDR3 spans 18 residues. The ends lost 0 bases at V and 4 bases at J; junction bases unmatched: 9. Here the CDR3 reads CATSRDFGTGSRTGELFF. For the CDR3, the DNA is TGTGCCACCAGCAGAGATTTTGGGACAGGGAGTCGCACCGGGGAGCTGTTTTTT.

The rearrangement uses TRBV6-5 and TRBJ1-5; D is undetermined. The CDR3 is made up of 12 amino acids. Germline lookup yields CDR1 MNHEY and CDR2 SVGAGI. The V gene lost 11 bases and the J gene lost 0 bases, with 8 bases spanning the gap. The CDR3 nucleotides read TGTGCCCTCGCGGATAGCAATCAGCCCCAGCATTTT. It yields the protein CALADSNQPQHF.

J is TRBJ2-2 and V is TRBV5-5; D is unclear. The germline gives CDR1 SGHKS, CDR2 YYEKEE (reference sequence). The length of the CDR3 is 13 residues. Trimming removed 4 bases from V and 6 bases from J, with 10 bases in between. The CDR3 is CASSPVFSGELFF. The CDR3, as DNA: TGTGCCAGCAGCCCCGTTTTTTCCGGGGAGCTGTTTTTT.

V gene TRBV27 combines with J gene TRBJ2-7; possible D gene TRBD2, 6 bases. The CDR3 has 13 amino acids. Trimming shortened V by 5 bases and J by 2 bases, and 10 bases separated the two germline ends. Germline-derived CDR1 and CDR2 are MNHEY and SMNVEV (reference sequence). Written as DNA, the CDR3 is TGTGCCAGCAGTCTCGGGACTGCCTACGAGCAGTACTTC. This encodes CASSLGTAYEQYF.

The chain employs TRBV6-7 and TRBJ1-5; D not resolved. TRBV6-7 counts as an open reading frame of uncertain function. Between the trimmed V and J ends, which lost 7 bases and 0 bases, there was a span of 16 bases. This CDR3 spans 16 amino acids. CDR3 loop: CASILTDSHSNQPQHF. In nucleotides, the CDR3 is TGTGCCAGCATCTTGACGGACTCTCATAGCAATCAGCCCCAGCATTTT.

This rearrangement joins TRBV6-5 to TRBJ2-3; D is uncertain. Germline V gene lookup returns CDR1 MNHEY and CDR2 SVGAGI. The CDR3 covers 13 residues. V lost 0 bases and J lost 5, with 6 bases in between. CDR3 nucleotides: TGTGCCAGCAGTTACTCTCCCCAAGATACGCAGTATTTT. Amino acid sequence: CASSYSPQDTQYF.

J is TRBJ1-5 and V is TRBV5-6; D call uncertain. This CDR3 has 15 amino acids. V shed 1 base and J shed 6 bases, with 14 bases lying between them. CDR1 SGHDT and CDR2 YYEEEE come from the germline V gene. The CDR3 loop is CASSLRWEESQPQHF. CDR3 coding DNA: TGTGCCAGCAGCTTGAGGTGGGAGGAGAGTCAGCCCCAGCATTTT. Filled out from reference TRBV5-6 and TRBJ1-5, the complete variable domain reads DAGVTQSPTHLIKTRGQQVTLRCSPKSGHDTVSWYQQALGQGPQFIFQYYEEEERQRGNFPDRFSGHQFPNYSSELNVNALLLGDSALYLCASSLRWEESQPQHFGDGTRLSIL.

This chain joins TRBV27 and TRBJ2-3; weak D call: TRBD2 (6 bases). CDR1 and CDR2 from the germline V gene are MNHEY and SMNVEV (reference sequence). Between the trimmed V and J ends, which lost 1 base and 9 bases, there was a span of 23 bases. The CDR3 spans 17 residues. CDR3 DNA: TGTGCCAGCAGTTTATGGGGGGATTTTAGTGCCCGACACACGCAGTATTTT. Its translation is CASSLWGDFSARHTQYF.

V is TRBV7-2 and J is TRBJ2-1; no clear D. The CDR3 totals 15 residues. The germline V gene has CDR1 SGHTA and CDR2 FQGNSA. Trimming removed 5 bases at V and 4 bases at J, with 15 bases between. Here the CDR3 reads CASSPNLETYNEQFF. As DNA, the CDR3 is TGTGCCAGCAGCCCCAACTTAGAAACTTACAATGAGCAGTTCTTC.

The gene calls are TRBV29-1 and TRBJ1-2, with D perhaps TRBD1 (6 bases). The CDR3 is made up of 12 amino acids. V was cut by 4 bases and J by 7 bases, with 13 bases left in between. Per the germline V gene, CDR1 is SQVTM and CDR2 is ANQGSEA. CDR3 protein: CSVGQELTGYTF. CDR3 bases: TGCAGCGTTGGACAGGAGCTCACTGGCTACACCTTC.

The chain is built from TRBV5-4 and TRBJ1-4; D unresolved. The CDR3 has 13 residues. The germline CDR1 and CDR2 sequences are SGHNT and YYREEE (reference sequence). V gave up 3 bases and J gave up 5 bases, with 8 bases separating them. The CDR3 loop reads CASSSAGNEKLFF. The DNA for the CDR3 is TGTGCCAGCAGCTCCGCCGGGAATGAAAAACTGTTTTTT.

The J gene is TRBJ2-7, the V gene TRBV6-1; D is possibly TRBD2 (6 bases). Germline loops: CDR1 MNHNS, CDR2 SASEGT. This CDR3 region has 13 residues. V dropped 7 bases and J dropped 2 bases, with 12 bases sitting between them. CDR3 amino acids: CASTRDFAYEQYF. CDR3 coding DNA: TGTGCCAGCACCAGGGACTTTGCCTACGAGCAGTACTTC.

The gene calls are TRBV18 and TRBJ1-5; D not certain. The V gene lost 3 bases and the J gene lost 4 bases, with 7 bases spanning the gap. Germline V CDR1 and CDR2: KGHSH, LQKENI. The CDR3 contains 13 residues. CDR3 coding DNA: TGTGCCAGCTCACCGGAGGTGAATCAGCCCCAGCATTTT. Protein sequence: CASSPEVNQPQHF.

V is TRBV5-6 and J is TRBJ1-1, with a tentative D call TRBD1 (6 bases). Trimming shortened V by 0 bases and J by 4 bases, and 13 bases separated the two germline ends. Looked up from germline, CDR1 is SGHDT and CDR2 is YYEEEE. The CDR3 spans 15 residues. The CDR3 nucleotides are TGTGCCAGCAGCTTGGACAGGGTCGAGTCCACTGAAGCTTTCTTT. It yields the protein CASSLDRVESTEAFF.

The J gene is TRBJ2-3, the V gene TRBV2; TRBD2 might be the D (7 bases). Germline V gene lookup returns CDR1 SNHLY and CDR2 FYNNEI. The CDR3 covers 15 residues. The germline V and J ends were trimmed by 3 bases and 2 bases, with 12 bases remaining between them. Here the CDR3 DNA reads TGTGCCAGCAGTGATCAGGCGGGGGCCACAGATACGCAGTATTTT. Translation gives CASSDQAGATDTQYF.

This sequence joins TRBV2 and TRBJ1-5; D might be TRBD1 (6 bases). CDR3 length: 11 amino acids. V was trimmed by 6 bases and J by 11 bases, leaving 11 bases between them. CDR1 and CDR2 from the germline V gene are SNHLY and FYNNEI. The DNA of the CDR3 is TGTGCCAGCAGCCCGGACAGCGCCCAGCATTTT. This sequence encodes CASSPDSAQHF.

This chain links TRBV11-2 with TRBJ2-5, with TRBD2 matching over 9 bases. The V gene's germline CDR1 is SGHAT and CDR2 FQNNGV. Trimming at V came to 0 bases and at J to 4 bases, leaving 0 bases not matched to a gene. This CDR3 is 14 amino acids long. CDR3 protein: CASSLEAGGETQYF. CDR3 bases: TGTGCCAGCAGCTTAGAAGCGGGAGGAGAGACCCAGTACTTC.

The chain employs TRBV4-1 and TRBJ2-4; 7 bases are a match to TRBD1. The CDR3 contains 15 residues. V lost 2 bases and J lost 3; bases outside the gene matches: 4. Germline CDR1 MGHRA, CDR2 YSYEKL. The CDR3 bases are TGCGCCAGCAGCCAACCGTGGGACAGCAAAAACATTCAGTACTTC. This gives the protein CASSQPWDSKNIQYF.